A selection of T cell receptor beta chains follows, all from one sample in a study of CD8+ T cells in alopecia areata. Data came from immunoSEQ multiplex PCR; TCRdb stores just in-frame clones and leaves some out. The data hold 85,000 to 95,000 clones, with just over 70% observed a single time. Sequenced here: CD8+ T cells sorted from blood, sampled at week 44, from a patient treated with tofacitinib. These TCRs come from a human donor with alopecia areata. CDR3s include the opening cysteine and the closing phenylalanine or tryptophan. Each record gives: J gene, V gene, clone size, D gene, CDR3 protein, CDR3 DNA. D genes are given only for firm matches. Clone size, where shown, is once, few, many, or a class for clones that have expanded.

TRBJ2-7	TRBV29-1	-	-	CSASAGVSSYEQYF	TGCAGCGCCTCCGCAGGGGTCAGCTCCTACGAGCAGTACTTC
TRBJ2-1	TRBV29-1	-	-	CSVEVGGNEQFF	TGCAGCGTTGAAGTAGGGGGCAATGAGCAGTTCTTC
TRBJ1-2	TRBV19	few	TRBD1	CASTFGQGPYGYTF	TGTGCCAGTACCTTCGGACAGGGCCCCTATGGCTACACCTTC
TRBJ2-6	TRBV7-9	-	TRBD1	CASSTQTGPGANVLTF	TGTGCCAGCAGCACCCAGACAGGGCCTGGGGCCAACGTCCTGACTTTC
TRBJ1-1	TRBV5-6	once	-	CASSFERTEALF	TGTGCCAGCAGCTTTGAGCGGACTGAAGCTCTCTTT
TRBJ1-2	TRBV6-6	-	TRBD1	CASSYSNEGAQGYTF	TGTGCCAGCAGTTACTCGAACGAGGGGGCGCAGGGCTACACCTTC
TRBJ1-1	TRBV29-1	-	-	CSVPGTQNTEAFF	TGCAGCGTTCCCGGGACCCAGAACACTGAAGCTTTCTTT
TRBJ2-3	TRBV30	-	TRBD1	CAWGTGVDTDTQYF	TGTGCCTGGGGGACAGGGGTGGACACAGATACGCAGTATTTT
TRBJ2-2	TRBV29-1	few	TRBD1	CSVRKQGAGELFF	TGCAGCGTGAGAAAACAGGGGGCCGGGGAGCTGTTTTTT
TRBJ2-1	TRBV29-1	-	-	CSITGGSSYNEQFF	TGCAGCATAACGGGGGGCAGCTCCTACAATGAGCAGTTCTTC
TRBJ2-7	TRBV7-9	-	-	CASSPSSGRYYEQYF	TGTGCCAGCAGCCCAAGTTCTGGGAGATACTACGAGCAGTACTTC
TRBJ2-1	TRBV11-1	-	-	CASSLGRNEQFF	TGTGCCAGCAGCTTGGGCAGAAATGAGCAGTTCTTC
TRBJ2-1	TRBV29-1	few	TRBD1	CSVEEIRGGPYNEQFF	TGCAGCGTTGAAGAGATAAGAGGGGGCCCCTACAATGAGCAGTTCTTC
TRBJ2-1	TRBV19	-	TRBD1	CASVPGQGYNEQFF	TGTGCCAGCGTCCCGGGACAGGGGTACAATGAGCAGTTCTTC
TRBJ2-7	TRBV4-2	once	-	CASSQYRGAEVSYEQYF	TGTGCCAGCAGCCAATATCGTGGGGCAGAAGTTTCCTACGAGCAGTACTTC
TRBJ1-1	TRBV7-8	-	-	CASSLMNTEAFF	TGTGCCAGCAGCTTAATGAACACTGAAGCTTTCTTT
TRBJ1-5	TRBV30	-	TRBD1	CAWSTTGAVQPQHF	TGTGCCTGGAGTACGACAGGGGCCGTTCAGCCCCAGCATTTT
TRBJ1-2	TRBV4-3	-	TRBD1	CASSQNRGVGYGYTF	TGCGCCAGCAGCCAAAACAGGGGAGTCGGCTATGGCTACACCTTC
TRBJ2-2	TRBV27	-	-	CASSPRGWVTGELFF	TGTGCCAGCAGCCCGAGGGGGTGGGTCACCGGGGAGCTGTTTTTT
TRBJ1-5	TRBV25-1	-	-	CASSGGSNQPQHF	TGTGCCAGCAGTGGGGGAAGCAATCAGCCCCAGCATTTT
TRBJ2-3	TRBV9	once	TRBD2	CASSVTPGGARSTDTQYF	TGTGCCAGCAGCGTAACCCCGGGAGGGGCGAGGAGCACAGATACGCAGTATTTT
TRBJ2-7	TRBV7-9	-	-	CASSLGDLYEQYF	TGTGCCAGCAGCTTAGGGGACCTCTACGAGCAGTACTTC
TRBJ1-1	TRBV11-2	-	-	CASSYSGSYTEAFF	TGTGCCAGCAGCTACTCGGGCAGTTACACTGAAGCTTTCTTT
TRBJ1-4	TRBV19	-	-	CASSGRAAEKLFF	TGTGCCAGTAGTGGAAGGGCGGCGGAAAAACTGTTTTTT
TRBJ1-1	TRBV29-1	-	-	CSVWHREGTEAFF	TGCAGCGTTTGGCACAGGGAAGGCACTGAAGCTTTCTTT
TRBJ2-7	TRBV5-6	-	-	CASSPTSSYEQYF	TGTGCCAGCAGCCCAACCAGCTCCTACGAGCAGTACTTC
TRBJ2-1	TRBV30	-	TRBD2	CAWIGTSYNEQFF	TGTGCCTGGATCGGGACTAGTTACAATGAGCAGTTCTTC
TRBJ1-1	TRBV30	-	-	CAWSAAATAYTEAFF	TGTGCCTGGAGTGCCGCAGCGACGGCCTACACTGAAGCTTTCTTT
TRBJ1-1	TRBV25-1	-	-	CASSELAENTEAFF	TGTGCCAGCAGTGAATTGGCAGAGAACACTGAAGCTTTCTTT